This T cell receptor (beta chain) was profiled in a study of radiotherapy plus CTLA-4 blockade in lung cancer. Study-level information: 18% of patients responded objectively, and around 32% achieved disease control.

Worth noting for this clone: The antigen is unknown. Different DNA sequences within this sample yield the same CDR3.

Assay: immunoSEQ multiplex PCR; the TCRdb copy retains only in-frame clones and omits some. The sample contains about 91,000 clones, around 72% of which appear only once. Alongside CTLA-4 blockade with ipilimumab, patients with chemo-refractory metastatic non-small-cell lung cancer received focal radiation. Study outcomes and limitations: Dynamics of early blood T cell clones, together with interferon-beta, were reportedly the best predictors of response. Subsequent to radiotherapy plus ipilimumab, tumor-derived TCR clones underwent expansion in blood.

The specimen comprised peripheral blood, sampled from a patient treated with radiotherapy plus ipilimumab. This sequence was found in a human donor with non-small cell lung cancer that progressed on radiotherapy plus ipilimumab.

CDR3 region: CASSQDGLNQPQHF. The CDR3 DNA reads TGCGCCAGCAGCCAAGATGGTCTCAATCAGCCCCAGCATTTT. The chain is built from TRBV4-1 and TRBJ1-5, with D uncertain. Trimming left V 0 bases short and J 3 bases short, with 6 bases between. The CDR3 sequence is 14 residues long. Per germline, CDR1 MGHRA and CDR2 YSYEKL.